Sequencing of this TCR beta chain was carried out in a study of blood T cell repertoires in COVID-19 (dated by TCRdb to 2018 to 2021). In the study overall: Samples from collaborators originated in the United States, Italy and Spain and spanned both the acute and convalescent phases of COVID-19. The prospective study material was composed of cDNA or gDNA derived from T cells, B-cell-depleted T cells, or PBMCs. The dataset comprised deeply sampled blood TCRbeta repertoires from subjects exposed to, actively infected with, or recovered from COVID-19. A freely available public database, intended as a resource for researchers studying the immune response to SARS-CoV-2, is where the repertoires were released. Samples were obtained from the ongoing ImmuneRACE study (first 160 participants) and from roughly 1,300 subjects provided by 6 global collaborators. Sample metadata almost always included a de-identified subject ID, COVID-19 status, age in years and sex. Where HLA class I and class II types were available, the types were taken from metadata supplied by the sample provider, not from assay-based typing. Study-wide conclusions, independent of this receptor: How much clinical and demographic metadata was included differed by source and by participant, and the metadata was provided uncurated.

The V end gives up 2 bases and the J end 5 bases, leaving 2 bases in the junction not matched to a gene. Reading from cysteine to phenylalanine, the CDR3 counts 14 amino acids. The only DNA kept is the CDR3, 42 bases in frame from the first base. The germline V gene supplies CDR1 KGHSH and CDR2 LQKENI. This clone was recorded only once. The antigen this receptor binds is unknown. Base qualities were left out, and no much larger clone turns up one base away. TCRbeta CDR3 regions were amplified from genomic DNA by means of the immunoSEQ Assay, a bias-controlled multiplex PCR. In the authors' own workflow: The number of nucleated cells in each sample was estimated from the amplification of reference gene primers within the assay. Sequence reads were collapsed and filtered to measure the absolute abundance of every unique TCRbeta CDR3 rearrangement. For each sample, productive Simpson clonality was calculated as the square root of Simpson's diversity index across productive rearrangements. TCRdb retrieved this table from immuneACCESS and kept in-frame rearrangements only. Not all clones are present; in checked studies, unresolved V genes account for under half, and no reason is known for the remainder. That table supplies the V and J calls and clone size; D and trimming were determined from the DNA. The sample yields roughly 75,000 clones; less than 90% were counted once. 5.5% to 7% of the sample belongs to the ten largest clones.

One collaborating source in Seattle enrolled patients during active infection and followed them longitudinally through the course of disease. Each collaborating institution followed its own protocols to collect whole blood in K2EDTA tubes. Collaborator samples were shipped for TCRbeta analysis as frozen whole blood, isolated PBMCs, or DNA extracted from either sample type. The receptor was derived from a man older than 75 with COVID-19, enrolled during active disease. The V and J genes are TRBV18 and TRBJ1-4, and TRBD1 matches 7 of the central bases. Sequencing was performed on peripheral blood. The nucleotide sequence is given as TGTGCCAGCTCACCATTGGGACAGAATGAAAAACTGTTTTTT. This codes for CASSPLGQNEKLFF.